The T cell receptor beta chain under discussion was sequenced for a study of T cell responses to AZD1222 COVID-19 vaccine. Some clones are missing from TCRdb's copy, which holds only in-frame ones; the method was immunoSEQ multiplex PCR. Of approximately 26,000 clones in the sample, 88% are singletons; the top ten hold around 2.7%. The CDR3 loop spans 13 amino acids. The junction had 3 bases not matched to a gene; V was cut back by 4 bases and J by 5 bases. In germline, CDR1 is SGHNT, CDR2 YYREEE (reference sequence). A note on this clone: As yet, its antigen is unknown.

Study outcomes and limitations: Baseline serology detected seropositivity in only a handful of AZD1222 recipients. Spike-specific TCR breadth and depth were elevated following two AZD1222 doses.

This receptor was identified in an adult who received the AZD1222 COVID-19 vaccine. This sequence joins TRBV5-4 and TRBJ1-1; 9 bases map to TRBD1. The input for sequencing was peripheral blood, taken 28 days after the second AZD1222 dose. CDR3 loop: CASSRGTGTEAFF. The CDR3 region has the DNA TGTGCCAGCAGCCGAGGGACAGGGACTGAAGCTTTCTTT.